This T cell receptor beta chain was recorded in a study of CXCR4 blockade with PD-1 therapy in pancreatic cancer. The archived tumor blocks came from patients without neoadjuvant therapy before resection. In regard to this clone: What it binds is unknown. The junction departs from the called germline gene at one end, perhaps through a read error.

Produced via immunoSEQ multiplex PCR; TCRdb's table is partial and in-frame only. Of about 1,700 clones listed, over 40% were seen once; the top ten hold about 15%. Overall study results and limits: Antigen-specificity overlap of convergent dominant clones remained unconfirmed. Frequent tumor clones were encoded by many distinct rearrangements, suggesting shared antigens. Tumors were clonally expanded, mean about 0.14 versus 0.05 in healthy blood.

Germline V lookup: CDR1 LNHDA, CDR2 SQIVND (reference sequence). The CDR3 is 12 amino acids. This sequence originates from a human donor with pancreatic ductal adenocarcinoma. The sample was tumor tissue. The chain employs TRBV19 and TRBJ2-7; D possibly corresponds to TRBD2 (5 bases). The CDR3 loop is CTSSTQEEVQYF. The CDR3 bases are TGTACCAGTAGTACCCAGGAGGAAGTCCAGTACTTC.